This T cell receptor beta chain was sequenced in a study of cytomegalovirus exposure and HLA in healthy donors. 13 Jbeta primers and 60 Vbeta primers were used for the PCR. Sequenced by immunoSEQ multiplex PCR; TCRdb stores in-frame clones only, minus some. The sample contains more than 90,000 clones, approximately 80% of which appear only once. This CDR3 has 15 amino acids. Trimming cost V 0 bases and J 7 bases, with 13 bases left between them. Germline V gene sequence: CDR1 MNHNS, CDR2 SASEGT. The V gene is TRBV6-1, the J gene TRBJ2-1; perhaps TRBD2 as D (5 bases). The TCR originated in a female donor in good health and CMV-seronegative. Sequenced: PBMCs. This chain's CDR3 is CASSEAARGSNEQFF. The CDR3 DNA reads TGTGCCAGCAGTGAAGCGGCCCGGGGTTCGAATGAGCAGTTCTTC.